This TCR beta chain emerged from a study of cytomegalovirus exposure and HLA in healthy donors. As for this clone: Its antigen is currently unknown.

Findings of the study overall: Later work found that TCR association rates differed between HLA loci; DRB1 had the most and HLA-C the fewest. As was reported, the HLA-A and HLA-B alleles of most subjects were accurately predicted from TCR beta sequences. Among immune exposure information, only CMV serostatus was available.

The V segment lost 5 bases and the J segment 8 bases; nucleotides outside the gene matches: 11. The CDR3 is made up of 15 amino acids. CDR1 and CDR2 (germline): MNHEY, SVGAGI. With 60 Vbeta and 13 Jbeta primers, the PCR was carried out. Libraries were prepared by immunoSEQ multiplex PCR; TCRdb keeps only in-frame clonotypes and omits some of them. This sample has about 150,000 clones, with roughly 83% found just once. The TCR comes from a human donor in good health. The sample consisted of PBMCs. The chain has TRBV6-5 and TRBJ1-4; 7 positions match TRBD1. The CDR3 DNA reads as TGTGCCAGCAGTCCAGGGGGGCTGAGTAAGGAAAAACTGTTTTTT. Its translation: CASSPGGLSKEKLFF.